Described below is a single T cell receptor beta chain sequence and its context. These data come from a study of blood T cell repertoires in COVID-19. Original methodology: The authors estimated nucleated cell counts from reference gene primer amplification. Method: immunoSEQ multiplex PCR; TCRdb's copy keeps in-frame clones and lacks some. V and J calls and clone size follow that table, whereas D and trimming were derived from the DNA. The data hold about 180,000 clones, with 80% to 85% observed a single time. Germline V lookup: CDR1 MDHEN, CDR2 SYDVKM. This CDR3 contains 17 residues. V was cut by 3 bases and J by 0 bases, with 15 bases left in between.

The V call is TRBV28, the J call TRBJ1-5; no firm D call. This clonotype was obtained from a woman aged 40 to 49 with COVID-19, enrolled during active disease. The material sequenced was peripheral blood. The CDR3 spells CASSLEQLTYSNQPQHF. The CDR3 DNA follows: TGTGCCAGCAGTTTGGAACAGTTAACTTATAGCAATCAGCCCCAGCATTTT.